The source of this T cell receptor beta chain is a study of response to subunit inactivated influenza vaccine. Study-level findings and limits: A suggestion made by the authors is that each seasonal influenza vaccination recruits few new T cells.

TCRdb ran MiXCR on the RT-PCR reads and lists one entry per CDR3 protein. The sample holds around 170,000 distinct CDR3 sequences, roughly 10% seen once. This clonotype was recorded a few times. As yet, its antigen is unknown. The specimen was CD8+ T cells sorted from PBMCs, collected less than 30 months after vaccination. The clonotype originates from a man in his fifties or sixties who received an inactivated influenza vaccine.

Written as DNA, the CDR3 is TGTGCCAGCTCACCGGGCGGGGGACCTCTTTACAATGAGCAGTTCTTC. This sequence encodes CASSPGGGPLYNEQFF. This chain uses TRBV18 with TRBJ2-1; 7 nucleotides agree with TRBD2. The CDR3 covers 16 residues. J lost 4 bases, V lost 3 bases, and 9 bases had no gene match. The germline V gene encodes CDR1 KGHSH and CDR2 LQKENI.